Following are 26 T cell receptor beta chains from one sample sequenced in a study of blood T cell repertoires in COVID-19. The assay was immunoSEQ multiplex PCR, and TCRdb's table has in-frame clones only and misses some. The data contain about 220,000 clones, roughly four fifths of them singletons. The sample comprised PBMCs or T cells enriched from blood (not recorded which). The receptor set was obtained from a woman aged 40 to 55 who had been exposed to COVID-19.

The chain recombines TRBV12-3 or TRBV12-4 with TRBJ1-1; a weak D match, TRBD1 (5 bases). The CDR3 consists of 13 residues. Trimming took off 3 bases at V and 10 bases at J, with 15 bases between the two ends. CDR3 residues: CASSFLQGGRAFF. The CDR3 nucleotides read TGTGCCAGCAGTTTCCTCCAGGGTGGGCGAGCTTTCTTT.

The chain employs TRBV15 and TRBJ2-1; TRBD2 matches at 9 bases. The CDR3 runs to 14 residues. The V segment lost 8 bases and the J segment 4 bases; nucleotides outside the gene matches: 6. CDR1 LNHNV and CDR2 YYDKDF come from the germline V gene (reference sequence). In DNA form, the CDR3 reads TGTGCCACCGTAGCGGGGGAGGATTACAATGAGCAGTTCTTC. Translating gives CATVAGEDYNEQFF.

The table lists this clone with a count of one. The V gene is TRBV5-6, the J gene TRBJ2-3, with 13 bases lining up with TRBD2. Trimming at V came to 2 bases and at J to 15 bases, leaving 9 bases not matched to a gene. The CDR3 is 14 amino acids. The germline V gene has CDR1 SGHDT and CDR2 YYEEEE. The CDR3 nucleotides read TGTGCCAGCAGCTTACGGACTAGCGGGGGCAAACTTTATTTT. Translating it yields CASSLRTSGGKLYF.

This chain uses TRBV6-5 with TRBJ1-2, with TRBD1 identical over 8 bases. The CDR3 contains 14 residues. Germline loops: CDR1 MNHEY, CDR2 SVGAGI. The V gene end was trimmed by 0 bases and the J gene end by 7 bases; junction bases not matched to a gene: 4. CDR3 in amino acids: CASSYSQGAGGYTF. The CDR3 DNA follows: TGTGCCAGCAGTTACTCTCAGGGGGCGGGTGGCTACACCTTC.

There are a few counts of this clone. The chain uses TRBV5-1 and TRBJ1-2; D not resolved. The CDR3 runs to 13 residues. V shed 0 bases and J shed 4 bases, with 7 bases lying between them. Germline CDR1 reads SGHRS; CDR2 reads YFSETQ. The CDR3 DNA reads as TGCGCCAGCAGCTTGGGTCCACTCTATGGCTACACCTTC. As protein: CASSLGPLYGYTF.

The rearrangement joins TRBV24-1 to TRBJ1-1; 8 bases agree with TRBD1. The CDR3 contains 16 residues. V was pared by 4 bases and J by 0 bases, with 6 bases of the junction left unmatched. The germline CDR1 and CDR2 sequences are KGHDR and SFDVKD. The CDR3 nucleotides are TGTGCCACCAGTGACCAGACAGGGGACCTGAACACTGAAGCTTTCTTT. This gives the protein CATSDQTGDLNTEAFF.

V and J are TRBV7-9 and TRBJ2-2; no clear D gene. V dropped 1 base and J dropped 4 bases, with 10 bases sitting between them. The germline CDR1 and CDR2 sequences are SEHNR and FQNEAQ (reference sequence). The length of the CDR3 is 15 residues. CDR3 sequence: CASSLVLSLTGELFF. The CDR3 DNA reads TGTGCCAGCAGCTTAGTTCTCAGTCTCACCGGGGAGCTGTTTTTT.

This chain links TRBV7-3 with TRBJ1-1, with 10 bases identical to TRBD1. The CDR3 is 17 residues long. The germline V gene has CDR1 SGHTA and CDR2 FQGTGA. V lost 5 bases to trimming and J lost 5 bases; unmatched junction nucleotides: 14. CDR3 DNA: TGTGCCAGCAGCCCCAACCCCAGGGACAGGGGAGCGACTGAAGCTTTCTTT. Residues: CASSPNPRDRGATEAFF.

V usage is TRBV27 and J usage is TRBJ2-5; 12 positions match TRBD2. Germline V gene lookup returns CDR1 MNHEY and CDR2 SMNVEV (reference sequence). There are 20 residues in the CDR3. The J segment lost 5 bases and the V segment lost 2 bases, leaving 18 bases of the junction unmatched. The CDR3 DNA follows: TGTGCCAGCAGTTTAAAAAGTGGGGCTAGCGGGAGGGCCCCACGGGAGACCCAGTACTTC. It is translated as CASSLKSGASGRAPRETQYF.

The J gene is TRBJ1-1, the V gene TRBV7-6; TRBD1 is a possible D gene (6 bases). Trimming stripped 5 bases from V and 1 base from J, with 17 bases between. Looked up from germline, CDR1 is SGHVS and CDR2 is FNYEAQ. The CDR3 is 16 amino acids. CDR3 amino acids: CASSGTGHRGNTEAFF. As DNA, the CDR3 is TGTGCCAGCAGCGGCACAGGGCATCGCGGGAACACTGAAGCTTTCTTT.

The genes are TRBV7-2 and TRBJ2-3; the match to TRBD2 covers 7 bases. The CDR3 is 15 residues long. J was trimmed by 2 bases and V by 1 base; bases with no gene match: 3. Germline V lookup: CDR1 SGHTA, CDR2 FQGNSA. The CDR3 coding sequence is TGTGCCAGCAGCTTAGACGGGGGGACCACAGATACGCAGTATTTT. This sequence encodes CASSLDGGTTDTQYF.

This clone has only one observation. The chain employs TRBV6-2 or TRBV6-3 and TRBJ2-1; 15 nucleotides line up with TRBD2. Unmatched junction bases numbered 2, after V lost 4 bases and J lost 10 bases. This CDR3 has 14 residues. Per the germline V gene, CDR1 is MNHEY and CDR2 is SVGEGT. The CDR3 DNA follows: TGTGCCAGCAGTTCGGGACTAGCGGGGGGAGAGCAGTTCTTC. Protein: CASSSGLAGGEQFF.

This clone was observed a handful of times. The V and J genes are TRBV29-1 and TRBJ1-3; D gene unclear. Germline loops: CDR1 SQVTM, CDR2 ANQGSEA. V lost 8 bases, J lost 0 bases, and 11 bases lay in between. The CDR3 is made up of 13 amino acids. CDR3 in amino acids: CSFTASSGNTIYF. The CDR3 DNA is TGCAGCTTCACAGCATCCTCTGGAAACACCATATATTTT.

The rearrangement joins TRBV6-5 to TRBJ2-1; 8 positions match TRBD2. V shed 7 bases, J shed 6 bases, and the junction held 11 bases outside the gene matches. CDR3 length: 15 amino acids. The germline V gene has CDR1 MNHEY and CDR2 SVGAGI. CDR3 loop: CASTPTGTSSNEQFF. The CDR3 DNA follows: TGTGCCAGCACCCCGACCGGGACTAGTTCCAATGAGCAGTTCTTC.

The genes are TRBV5-1 and TRBJ2-1, with D tentatively TRBD2 (5 bases). Germline CDR1 and CDR2: SGHRS and YFSETQ. V was shortened by 0 bases and J by 10 bases, with 11 bases between the two germline ends. The CDR3 is 13 amino acids. This chain's CDR3 is CASSLGGDTEQFF. CDR3 DNA: TGCGCCAGCAGCTTGGGGGGAGACACCGAGCAGTTCTTC.

V and J are TRBV29-1 and TRBJ1-4; D is unclear. Germline V gene data show CDR1 as SQVTM and CDR2 as ANQGSEA. V lost 7 bases, J lost 8 bases, and 26 bases lay in between. CDR3 length equals 16 residues. The CDR3 coding sequence is TGCAGCGACCGACTCACTCTGCCCCCCTGTCCCGAAAAACTGTTTTTT. It specifies CSDRLTLPPCPEKLFF.

This chain links TRBV19 with TRBJ1-3; D unresolved. Germline CDR1 reads LNHDA; CDR2 reads SQIVND (reference sequence). Trimming cost V 6 bases and J 0 bases, with 9 bases left between them. This CDR3 spans 14 amino acids. The CDR3 loop reads CASRAVASGNTIYF. In DNA form, the CDR3 reads TGTGCCAGTAGGGCAGTCGCCTCTGGAAACACCATATATTTT. The whole variable domain, filled in from reference TRBV19 and TRBJ1-3, reads DGGITQSPKYLFRKEGQNVTLSCEQNLNHDAMYWYRQDPGQGLRLIYYSQIVNDFQKGDIAEGYSVSREKKESFPLTVTSAQKNPTAFYLCASRAVASGNTIYFGEGSWLTVV.

This rearrangement joins TRBV7-9 to TRBJ2-1; 10 nucleotides align to TRBD2. This CDR3 comprises 19 residues. Germline trimming cut 0 bases from V and 8 bases from J; bases unmatched to any gene: 16. Germline V gives CDR1 SEHNR, CDR2 FQNEAQ (reference sequence). The chain's CDR3 is CASSLARLAGDIGGDEQFF. Written as DNA, the CDR3 is TGTGCCAGCAGCTTAGCAAGGCTAGCGGGGGACATAGGGGGAGATGAGCAGTTCTTC.

The chain joins TRBV5-5 to TRBJ2-2; 9 bases line up with TRBD2. The trim removed 2 bases at V and 6 bases at J, leaving 5 bases unmatched. This CDR3 contains 15 residues. Germline-derived CDR1 and CDR2 are SGHKS and YYEKEE (reference sequence). The CDR3 loop reads CASSFIAGGPGELFF. The DNA of the CDR3 is TGTGCCAGCAGCTTTATTGCGGGGGGGCCCGGGGAGCTGTTTTTT. Variable domain in full (rest from reference TRBV5-5 and TRBJ2-2): DAGVTQSPTHLIKTRGQQVTLRCSPISGHKSVSWYQQVLGQGPQFIFQYYEKEERGRGNFPDRFSARQFPNYSSELNVNALLLGDSALYLCASSFIAGGPGELFFGEGSRLTVL.

This clone has a single count. The chain links TRBV6-5 to TRBJ1-5; D call uncertain. Germline V gene data show CDR1 as MNHEY and CDR2 as SVGAGI. V lost 5 bases and J 3 bases, leaving 11 bases between the germline ends. This CDR3 region has 14 residues. The DNA for the CDR3 is TGTGCCAGCAGTACTCCGAAGTACAATCAGCCCCAGCATTTT. It specifies CASSTPKYNQPQHF.

This clone was recorded once. The chain carries TRBV7-2 and TRBJ1-1; TRBD1 is a possible D gene (5 bases). This CDR3 is built from 15 residues. CDR1 and CDR2 (germline): SGHTA, FQGNSA. The V end lost 4 bases, the J end lost 1 base, and 13 bases lay between the germline ends. The CDR3 spells CASSSRGGENTEAFF. The CDR3 DNA reads TGTGCCAGCAGCTCCCGGGGGGGGGAGAACACTGAAGCTTTCTTT.

This chain connects TRBV10-3 to TRBJ2-7, with 7 bases identical to TRBD1. Looked up from germline, CDR1 is ENHRY and CDR2 is SYGVKD. J was trimmed by 7 bases and V by 6 bases; bases with no gene match: 12. The CDR3 runs 14 residues. CDR3 amino acids: CAIRDDRVREEQYF. CDR3 DNA: TGTGCCATCAGGGACGACAGGGTTCGAGAAGAGCAGTACTTC.

The J gene is TRBJ2-1, the V gene TRBV9; the match to TRBD2 covers 10 bases. This CDR3 has 18 residues. V lost 0 bases and J lost 0; bases outside the gene matches: 6. Germline V CDR1 and CDR2: SGDLS, YYNGEE. CDR3 sequence reads: CASSVGLASGGSYNEQFF. The CDR3 bases are TGTGCCAGCAGCGTAGGTCTGGCTAGCGGGGGCTCCTACAATGAGCAGTTCTTC.

This sequence joins TRBV4-2 and TRBJ2-5; 8 nucleotides agree with TRBD2. The CDR3 contains 17 residues. With V trimmed by 4 bases and J by 4 bases, 14 bases remained unmatched. Germline values: CDR1 LGHNA, CDR2 YNFKEQ. The CDR3 region is CASSLGGSGDTGETQYF. The CDR3 nucleotides read TGTGCCAGCAGCCTAGGGGGTAGCGGGGATACGGGAGAGACCCAGTACTTC.

This clone was recorded once. The chain has TRBV9 and TRBJ2-3; TRBD1 agrees at 10 bases. V dropped 4 bases and J dropped 6; count of bases not matched to a gene: 11. The CDR3 runs 16 residues. Germline-derived CDR1 and CDR2 are SGDLS and YYNGEE. This chain's CDR3 is CASSPKTGGEGDTQYF. The CDR3 DNA reads as TGTGCCAGCAGCCCGAAGACAGGGGGCGAAGGGGATACGCAGTATTTT.

The rearrangement joins TRBV28 to TRBJ1-5; no clear D. Germline V CDR1 and CDR2: MDHEN, SYDVKM. The CDR3 length is 14 residues. Trimming left V 1 base short and J 1 base short, with 5 bases between. This CDR3 is CASSLLQSNQPQHF. The CDR3 region has the DNA TGTGCCAGCAGTTTATTACAGAGCAATCAGCCCCAGCATTTT.